A selection of T cell receptor beta chains follows, all from one sample in a study of graft-versus-host responses after intestinal transplantation. The repertoire was sequenced with immunoSEQ multiplex PCR; TCRdb's copy has only in-frame clones and lacks some. The repertoire has 10,000 or so clones, 90% to 95% of them found once; the top ten carry 16%. Sequencing used bone marrow, obtained around 500 days after intestinal transplantation. The receptors were gathered from a human patient who received an intestinal transplant, so some T cells may come from the graft donor. The CDR3 runs from the conserved cysteine through the conserved F or W. The order of the fields is J gene, clone size, V gene, D gene, CDR3 DNA, CDR3 protein. A D gene is named only where the DNA matches it firmly. Part of the rows lack a size; the others show once, few, many or a class for expanded clones.

>TRBJ1-2|-|TRBV28|-
TGTGCCAGCAAAGGGAACTATGGCTACACCTTC
CASKGNYGYTF
>TRBJ2-1|-|TRBV4-1|-
TGCGCCAGCAGCCAAGGCAATGAGCAGTTCTTC
CASSQGNEQFF
>TRBJ2-7|once|TRBV27|-
TGTGCCAGCAGTTTCTCAGGGGCAAATCCCTACGAGCAGTACTTC
CASSFSGANPYEQYF
>TRBJ2-3|-|TRBV6-5|TRBD2
TGTGCCAGCAGCCGGCGGGGGACTAGCACAGATACGCAGTATTTT
CASSRRGTSTDTQYF
>TRBJ2-1|-|TRBV7-2|-
TGTGCCAGCAGCTTAGGGAGGGGGCCCTACAATGAGCAGTTCTTC
CASSLGRGPYNEQFF
>TRBJ2-2|-|TRBV6-6|-
TGTGCCAGCAAAAGGTCCCATGGGGACGGGGAGCTGTTTTTT
CASKRSHGDGELFF
>TRBJ2-7|-|TRBV27|-
TGTGCCAGCAGTTTCCTTCAGGGGAACGTCGAGCAGTACTTC
CASSFLQGNVEQYF
>TRBJ1-5|-|TRBV19|-
TGTGCCAGTAAAGGGGGCAATCAGCCCCAGCATTTT
CASKGGNQPQHF
>TRBJ2-7|-|TRBV28|TRBD1
TGTGCCAGCAGGCAACGGGACAGGGTCCCCTACGAGCAGTACTTC
CASRQRDRVPYEQYF
>TRBJ1-5|-|TRBV27|-
TGTGCCAGCAGTTTATGGGCAGGGAGCAATCAGCCCCAGCATTTT
CASSLWAGSNQPQHF
>TRBJ2-7|-|TRBV5-1|-
TGCGCCAGCAGCTTGCGGGGGTTTCTGGACGAGCAGTACTTC
CASSLRGFLDEQYF
>TRBJ2-7|-|TRBV4-3|-
TGCGCCAGCAGCCAAGAAGGCGGGGCTTCCTACGAGCAGTACTTC
CASSQEGGASYEQYF
>TRBJ1-1|-|TRBV7-2|-
TGTGCCAGCAGCCGAGAGGGTGGCCGTGAAGCTTTCTTT
CASSREGGREAFF
>TRBJ2-1|-|TRBV28|TRBD2
TGTGCCAGCAGTTTTGGGACTAGCGGGATGGTTTATGAGCAGTTCTTC
CASSFGTSGMVYEQFF
>TRBJ2-1|-|TRBV6-6|-
TGTGCCAGCAGTTACTCGGCTATCCAGCAGTTCTTC
CASSYSAIQQFF
>TRBJ2-3|-|TRBV6-1|-
TGTGCCAGGGGAGGGGGGGCGGATACGCAGTATTTT
CARGGGADTQYF
>TRBJ1-2|-|TRBV28|-
TGTGCCAGCAGTTTGGGCAGCATTAACTATGGCTACACCTTC
CASSLGSINYGYTF
>TRBJ1-1|-|TRBV7-2|-
TGTGCCAGCAGATTACTAACGTTCTTGAACACTGAAGCTTTCTTT
CASRLLTFLNTEAFF
>TRBJ1-5|-|TRBV19|-
TGTGCCAGTAGTATACTGGGGGCGGGAAATCAGCCCCAGCATTTT
CASSILGAGNQPQHF
>TRBJ1-1|few|TRBV5-6|-
TGTGCCAGCAGCCTTCGGGGTACTGAAGCTTTCTTT
CASSLRGTEAFF
>TRBJ1-2|-|TRBV21-1|-
TGTGCCAGCAGCAAACCTTGGGACAGCCTCCCAGTGGGCTATGGCTACACCTTC
CASSKPWDSLPVGYGYTF
>TRBJ2-5|-|TRBV4-3|TRBD2
TGCGCCAGCAGCCAAGCCCGCAGCGGGAGCCGGGAGACCCAGTACTTC
CASSQARSGSRETQYF
>TRBJ2-7|-|TRBV7-2|-
TGTGCCAGCAGCTTAGGTCTGAGCTCCTACGAGCAGTACTTC
CASSLGLSSYEQYF
>TRBJ2-7|-|TRBV5-6|TRBD1
TGTGCCAGCAGCTTGCCGGACAGGGGAAACTACGAGCAGTACTTC
CASSLPDRGNYEQYF
>TRBJ2-2|-|TRBV30|-
TGTGCCTGGACGGGGGCTCCGCGGACCGGGGAGCTGTTTTTT
CAWTGAPRTGELFF
>TRBJ2-5|-|TRBV4-3|-
TGCGCCAGCAGCCAAGAGGGGGCGGGGGAGACCCAGTACTTC
CASSQEGAGETQYF
>TRBJ2-5|-|TRBV9|-
TGTGCCAGCAGCGTAGAGGACTTAGGGGAGACCCAGTACTTC
CASSVEDLGETQYF
>TRBJ2-7|-|TRBV7-9|-
TGTGCCAGCAGCTCAGGACAGTCCTACGAGCAGTACTTC
CASSSGQSYEQYF
>TRBJ2-7|-|TRBV30|TRBD1
TGTGCCTGGAGGTTCGACAGGGGGACCCCCTACGAGCAGTACTTC
CAWRFDRGTPYEQYF
>TRBJ2-7|-|TRBV9|TRBD2
TGTGCCAGCAGCGTAGGGGGGGGAACCTCCTACGAGCAGTACTTC
CASSVGGGTSYEQYF
>TRBJ2-1|-|TRBV4-2|-
TGTGCCAGCAGCCAAGGATCTAGCAGGAATATAGGCAATGAGCAGTTCTTC
CASSQGSSRNIGNEQFF
>TRBJ2-5|-|TRBV7-8|-
TGTGCCAGCAGTCCGCAAGAGACCCAGTACTTC
CASSPQETQYF
>TRBJ2-7|-|TRBV2|TRBD2
TGTGCCAGCAGTGGGGAGCAGCGGGGAACCACCTACGAGCAGTACTTC
CASSGEQRGTTYEQYF
>TRBJ2-1|-|TRBV9|TRBD2
TGTGCCAGCAGCGTAGCCCGGGAGGGCTACTCACTTGAGCAGTTCTTC
CASSVAREGYSLEQFF
>TRBJ1-5|-|TRBV9|-
TGTGCCAGCAGCGTAGCGGGCAATCAGCCCCAGCATTTT
CASSVAGNQPQHF
>TRBJ1-2|-|TRBV7-9|-
TGTGCCAGCAGCTTAGGGGGCGTCGACTATGGCTACACCTTC
CASSLGGVDYGYTF
>TRBJ2-1|-|TRBV27|-
TGTGCCAGCAGTTTAGGCGGATCCTACAATGAGCAGTTCTTC
CASSLGGSYNEQFF